These T cell receptor beta chains were read from a single sample in a study of T cells in Graves' hyperthyroidism and ophthalmopathy. TCRdb passed the multiplex PCR reads through MiXCR, listing each CDR3 protein once. In the table there are under 650,000 distinct CDR3 sequences, roughly 17% of which are singletons. The specimen sequenced was blood. The origin of the receptors is a woman aged 25 to 39 with Graves' hyperthyroidism. CDR3s include the opening cysteine and the closing phenylalanine or tryptophan. Each record gives: V gene, CDR3 protein.

>TRBV5-1
CASSPGGIYYGYTF
>TRBV5-1
CASSLARTGGVEKLFF
>TRBV7-2
CASSMGQAYTDTQYF
>TRBV25-1
CASSESSGHPYEQYF
>TRBV20-1
CSASHPLQETQYF
>TRBV19
CASSIRRQALSGNTIYF
>TRBV7-9
CASSPSSVTLSYEQYF
>TRBV2
CASSLRQGADSPLHF
>TRBV27
CASSLSLRVNEQYF
>TRBV7-9
CASSSPPGLTQETQYF
>TRBV10-3
CAISERADNEKLFF
>TRBV28
CASSPGTSGSSHEQFF
>TRBV5-1
CASSPTSSFSGNIQYF
>TRBV9
CASSVVGVDTGELFF
>TRBV6-1
CASSEQRPTDTQYF
>TRBV5-5
CASSLDPGTQLEQYF
>TRBV10-2
CASSEWLEGFEQYF
>TRBV2
CASSRGGGGYGYTF
>TRBV6-1
CASSYPPFGAPHNEQFF
>TRBV9
CASSVGQTWGGRGEQYF
>TRBV30
CAWEGGQSYEQYF
>TRBV13
CASSSLGPHEQFF
>TRBV7-9
CASVTSGPYEQYF
>TRBV4-2
CASSQEAGGPNEQYF
>TRBV7-9
CASSGEGGYTF
>TRBV20-1
CSARDSLAVSYNEQFF